Shown below are 26 T cell receptor beta chains from a single sample sequenced in a study of OX40 agonist ivuxolimab in advanced cancers. Sequencing was performed with immunoSEQ multiplex PCR; in TCRdb, only in-frame clones are kept and a portion is missing. The sample contains some 50,000 clones, approximately 87% of which appear only once. The sample was CD4+ or CD8+ T cells sorted from blood, taken in a trial of the OX40 agonist ivuxolimab. The receptors originated from an adult with an advanced solid tumor such as melanoma, head and neck, liver or kidney cancer.

This clone has a handful of counts. V gene TRBV18 combines with J gene TRBJ1-1, with D perhaps matching TRBD1 (6 bases). Germline CDR1 KGHSH, CDR2 LQKENI. CDR3 length: 14 amino acids. V dropped 2 bases and J dropped 7 bases, with 14 bases sitting between them. The CDR3: CASSPFRDTSEAFF. The CDR3 nucleotides are TGTGCCAGCTCACCATTCCGGGACACCAGTGAAGCTTTCTTT. Full variable domain (outside the CDR3, taken from reference TRBV18 and TRBJ1-1): NAGVMQNPRHLVRRRGQEARLRCSPMKGHSHVYWYRQLPEEGLKFMVYLQKENIIDESGMPKERFSAEFPKEGPSILRIQQVVRGDSAAYFCASSPFRDTSEAFFGQGTRLTVV.

The chain is built from TRBV7-3 and TRBJ2-1; the D gene is possibly TRBD1 (6 bases). Germline V CDR1 and CDR2: SGHTA, FQGTGA. V was pared by 4 bases and J by 9 bases, with 22 bases between. The CDR3 runs to 16 residues. CDR3 protein: CASSSQGPLTISEQFF. The CDR3, as DNA: TGTGCCAGCAGCTCGCAGGGGCCCCTGACAATAAGTGAGCAGTTCTTC.

Turning to this clone: Its ends do not fully match the called genes, so a read error is possible. The chain links TRBV28 to TRBJ2-7; possibly TRBD1 or TRBD2 for D (5 bases each). This CDR3 comprises 14 residues. Germline loops: CDR1 MDHEN, CDR2 SYDVKM. The CDR3 protein is CASTLGTDDYEQYF. CDR3 sequence (DNA): TGTGCCAGCACTTTAGGGACGGATGACTACGAGCAGTACTTC.

The chain couples TRBV6-4 to TRBJ2-1; D is perhaps TRBD1 or TRBD2 (5 bases each). This CDR3 region has 13 residues. The germline CDR1 and CDR2 sequences are MRHNA and SNTAGT. V was shortened by 0 bases and J by 8 bases, with 8 bases between the two germline ends. The CDR3 DNA sequence: TGTGCCAGCAGTGACTCGGGGGTCGATGAGCAGTTCTTC. Translating it yields CASSDSGVDEQFF.

The chain couples TRBV28 to TRBJ2-5; weak D call: TRBD1 (6 bases). Germline V gives CDR1 MDHEN, CDR2 SYDVKM. V was cut by 4 bases and J by 6 bases, with 18 bases left in between. CDR3 length: 15 amino acids. The CDR3 sequence: CASSSPPTGRKTQYF. The CDR3, as DNA: TGTGCCAGCAGTTCGCCTCCCACAGGGAGAAAGACCCAGTACTTC.

CDR3 coding DNA: TGTGCCAGCAGCTTAGATGGCCAGGGAGGTCAGCCCCAGCATTTT. Protein sequence: CASSLDGQGGQPQHF. V gene TRBV11-2 combines with J gene TRBJ1-5, with D possibly matching TRBD1 (5 bases). Germline CDR1 and CDR2: SGHAT and FQNNGV. V lost 0 bases and J 6 bases, leaving 12 bases between the germline ends. The CDR3 extends over 15 amino acids.

This clone was found a few times. This chain links TRBV28 with TRBJ1-1, with D unresolved. V lost 2 bases and J lost 11, with 12 bases in between. Germline CDR1 and CDR2: MDHEN and SYDVKM. This CDR3 is 12 amino acids long. The CDR3 loop reads CASSLGGREAFF. The CDR3 coding sequence is TGTGCCAGCAGTTTAGGAGGGCGGGAGGCTTTCTTT.

The J gene is TRBJ2-1, the V gene TRBV4-2; D possibly corresponds to TRBD2 (5 bases). The CDR3 is 12 amino acids. Trimming cost V 4 bases and J 8 bases, with 9 bases left between them. The germline V gene encodes CDR1 LGHNA and CDR2 YNFKEQ. CDR3: CASSPPRDEQFF. CDR3 in DNA: TGTGCCAGCAGCCCGCCGAGGGATGAGCAGTTCTTC.

This chain joins TRBV6-5 and TRBJ1-1; tentative D call: TRBD1 (5 bases). The CDR3 is 13 amino acids. Germline V CDR1 and CDR2: MNHEY, SVGAGI. V was cut by 6 bases and J by 6 bases, with 14 bases left in between. Here the CDR3 DNA reads TGTGCCAGCAGGGGGCGGGAGTGGTCTGAAGCTTTCTTT. Protein: CASRGREWSEAFF.

The count of this clone is one. The chain is built from TRBV7-3 and TRBJ2-5; TRBD2 agrees at 9 bases. Germline-derived CDR1 and CDR2 are SGHTA and FQGTGA. The CDR3 runs 15 residues. Losses at the gene ends were 5 bases for V and 5 bases for J; bases not matched to a gene: 9. The CDR3 region is CASSLTGGGAETQYF. CDR3 nucleotides: TGTGCCAGCAGCCTTACTGGCGGGGGGGCGGAGACCCAGTACTTC.

J is TRBJ2-5 and V is TRBV7-2; 9 bases line up with TRBD2. Germline CDR1 is SGHTA and CDR2 is FQGNSA. V shed 5 bases, J shed 3 bases, and the junction held 10 bases outside the gene matches. This CDR3 contains 16 residues. The CDR3 coding sequence is TGTGCCAGCAGCCCGGGGCTAAGCGGGGGGAAAGAGACCCAGTACTTC. Translation gives CASSPGLSGGKETQYF.

The V and J genes are TRBV11-3 and TRBJ2-1, with D maybe TRBD1 (6 bases). V was cut by 1 base and J by 1 base, with 14 bases left in between. The germline CDR1 and CDR2 sequences are SGHNT and YENEEA. CDR3 length equals 17 residues. CDR3 bases: TGTGCCAGCAGCTTAGCCCAACAGGGACCTTCCTACAATGAGCAGTTCTTC. Translation gives CASSLAQQGPSYNEQFF.

This clone was observed a few times. The genes are TRBV15 and TRBJ1-2; 10 bases fit TRBD1. The CDR3 spans 14 residues. Germline CDR1 LNHNV, CDR2 YYDKDF (reference sequence). The V segment lost 3 bases and the J segment 7 bases; nucleotides outside the gene matches: 5. The CDR3, as DNA: TGTGCCACCAGCAGCAGACAGGGGGCAGGTGGCTACACCTTC. Translated, it gives CATSSRQGAGGYTF.

This clone was observed once. J is TRBJ2-1 and V is TRBV27; the match to TRBD1 covers 7 bases. The CDR3 extends over 15 amino acids. Germline values: CDR1 MNHEY, CDR2 SMNVEV (reference sequence). J lost 4 bases, V lost 5 bases, and 8 bases had no gene match. In DNA form, the CDR3 reads TGTGCCAGCAGTCACGACAGGGATGGTTACAATGAGCAGTTCTTC. It is translated as CASSHDRDGYNEQFF.

The rearrangement links TRBV10-1 to TRBJ2-1; 10 bases are a match to TRBD2. This CDR3 is 15 amino acids long. Trimming at V came to 3 bases and at J to 7 bases, leaving 6 bases not matched to a gene. CDR1 is WNHNN and CDR2 is SYGVQD in the germline V gene (reference sequence). This chain's CDR3 is CASSESPSGGNEQFF. The CDR3 coding sequence is TGCGCCAGCAGTGAAAGCCCTAGCGGGGGAAATGAGCAGTTCTTC.

This chain uses TRBV7-9 with TRBJ1-2, with 7 positions matching TRBD1. The germline CDR1 and CDR2 sequences are SEHNR and FQNEAQ (reference sequence). The ends lost 2 bases at V and 1 base at J; junction bases unmatched: 7. The CDR3 has 16 residues. The chain's CDR3 is CASSLQGTADNYGYTF. The CDR3, as DNA: TGTGCCAGCAGCTTACAAGGGACAGCTGATAACTATGGCTACACCTTC.

V usage is TRBV18 and J usage is TRBJ1-3, with 8 bases lining up with TRBD1. Trimming cost V 2 bases and J 8 bases; bases outside gene matches: 8. The CDR3 length is 15 residues. CDR1 and CDR2 (germline): KGHSH, LQKENI. This CDR3 reads CASSPRTGTIDTIYF. In nucleotides, the CDR3 is TGTGCCAGCTCACCAAGGACAGGGACCATCGACACCATATATTTT. The full variable domain, completed using reference TRBV18 and TRBJ1-3, is NAGVMQNPRHLVRRRGQEARLRCSPMKGHSHVYWYRQLPEEGLKFMVYLQKENIIDESGMPKERFSAEFPKEGPSILRIQQVVRGDSAAYFCASSPRTGTIDTIYFGEGSWLTVV.

This clone was found once. V and J are TRBV20-1 and TRBJ1-2; D possibly corresponds to TRBD1 (5 bases). The germline gives CDR1 DFQATT, CDR2 SNEGSKA (reference sequence). Trimming took off 7 bases at V and 0 bases at J, with 6 bases between the two ends. This CDR3 has 11 residues. CDR3 region: CSETANYGYTF. The CDR3 DNA reads as TGCAGTGAGACAGCTAACTATGGCTACACCTTC.

This clone was recorded once. The gene calls are TRBV29-1 and TRBJ2-7, with 7 bases aligning to TRBD1. The CDR3 consists of 12 residues. The ends lost 4 bases at V and 4 bases at J; junction bases unmatched: 4. The germline V gene has CDR1 SQVTM and CDR2 ANQGSEA. The CDR3 region is CSVVSGGYEQYF. DNA for the CDR3: TGCAGCGTTGTTTCAGGGGGTTACGAGCAGTACTTC.

This clone was counted only a few times. J is TRBJ2-2 and V is TRBV5-1; D remains ambiguous. V was pared by 3 bases and J by 0 bases, with 15 bases between. The CDR3 has 17 amino acids. Germline values: CDR1 SGHRS, CDR2 YFSETQ. CDR3 nucleotides: TGCGCCAGCAGCTACGGACGGAACTTCGCGAACACCGGGGAGCTGTTTTTT. Its protein product is CASSYGRNFANTGELFF.

Here the CDR3 reads CASTFIRGYGNQPQHF. In DNA form, the CDR3 reads TGTGCCAGCACCTTCATTCGGGGGTATGGGAATCAGCCCCAGCATTTT. The chain couples TRBV28 to TRBJ1-5, with D possibly being TRBD1 (5 bases). The CDR3 runs 16 residues. With 7 bases removed from V and 4 bases from J, the gap between germline ends came to 20 bases. The germline CDR1 and CDR2 sequences are MDHEN and SYDVKM.

The genes are TRBV28 and TRBJ1-2; tentatively, D is TRBD1 (6 bases). The germline V and J ends were trimmed by 7 bases and 2 bases, with 11 bases remaining between them. From germline, CDR1 is MDHEN and CDR2 SYDVKM. This CDR3 region has 13 residues. The CDR3 sequence: CASMRGANYGYTF. CDR3 nucleotide sequence: TGTGCCAGCATGAGGGGGGCCAACTATGGCTACACCTTC.

The genes are TRBV4-2 and TRBJ2-3, with TRBD1 identical over 7 bases. The V and J ends lost 0 bases and 3 bases, in that order; junction bases with no gene match: 6. Germline V lookup: CDR1 LGHNA, CDR2 YNFKEQ. This CDR3 is 16 amino acids long. As DNA, the CDR3 is TGTGCCAGCAGCCAAGAGACAGGGATGGGAACAGATACGCAGTATTTT. It specifies CASSQETGMGTDTQYF.

This chain links TRBV7-2 with TRBJ2-5; no reliable D call. This CDR3 has 11 amino acids. Germline values: CDR1 SGHTA, CDR2 FQGNSA. The V and J ends lost 5 bases and 7 bases respectively, with 8 bases between them. The CDR3 loop is CASSLSGTQYF. In nucleotides, the CDR3 is TGTGCCAGCAGCCTTAGTGGGACCCAGTACTTC.

J is TRBJ1-3 and V is TRBV16, with D possibly matching TRBD1 (6 bases). The CDR3 is 16 residues long. CDR1 is KGHSY and CDR2 is FQNENV in the germline V gene. V lost 4 bases and J 0 bases, leaving 13 bases between the germline ends. The CDR3 DNA is TGTGCCAGCAGCCCGTCCGCGGACAGCTCTGGAAACACCATATATTTT. Amino acid sequence: CASSPSADSSGNTIYF.

The gene calls are TRBV7-8 and TRBJ1-2, with a tentative D call TRBD1 (5 bases). Germline CDR1 SGHVS, CDR2 FQNEAQ. V lost 0 bases and J lost 4, with 6 bases in between. The CDR3 runs to 13 residues. In DNA, the CDR3 is TGTGCCAGCAGCTTAGCAGGGACCTATGGCTACACCTTC. Translating gives CASSLAGTYGYTF.